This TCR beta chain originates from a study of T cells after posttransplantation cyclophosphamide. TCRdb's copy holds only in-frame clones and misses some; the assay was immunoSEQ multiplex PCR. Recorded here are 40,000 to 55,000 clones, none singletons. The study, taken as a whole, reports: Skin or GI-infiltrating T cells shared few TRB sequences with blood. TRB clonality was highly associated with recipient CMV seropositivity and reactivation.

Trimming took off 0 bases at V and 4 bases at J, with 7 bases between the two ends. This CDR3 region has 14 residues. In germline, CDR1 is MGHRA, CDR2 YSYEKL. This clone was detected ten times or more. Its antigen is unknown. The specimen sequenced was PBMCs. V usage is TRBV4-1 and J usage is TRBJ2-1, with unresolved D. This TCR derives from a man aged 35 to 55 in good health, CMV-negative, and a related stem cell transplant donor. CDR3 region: CASSQEWSYNEQFF. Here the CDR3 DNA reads TGCGCCAGCAGCCAAGAATGGAGTTACAATGAGCAGTTCTTC.